This TCR beta chain appears in the sequencing data of a study of blood T cell repertoires in COVID-19. V was clipped by 8 bases and J by 7 bases; unmatched bases: 8. The CDR3 contains 14 residues. Germline V CDR1 and CDR2: SGHTA, FQGNSA. Assay: immunoSEQ multiplex PCR; the TCRdb copy retains only in-frame clones and omits some. The sample records just over 300,000 clones, 85% to 90% being singletons. Sequenced input: PBMCs or T cells enriched from blood (not recorded which). V and J are TRBV7-2 and TRBJ2-7; 13 bases are a match to TRBD2. This TCR was sampled from a man aged 25 to 40 who had recovered from COVID-19. CDR3 nucleotide sequence: TGTGCCAGCCGCAAGACTAGCGGGAGGCTGGAGCAGTACTTC. Residues: CASRKTSGRLEQYF.